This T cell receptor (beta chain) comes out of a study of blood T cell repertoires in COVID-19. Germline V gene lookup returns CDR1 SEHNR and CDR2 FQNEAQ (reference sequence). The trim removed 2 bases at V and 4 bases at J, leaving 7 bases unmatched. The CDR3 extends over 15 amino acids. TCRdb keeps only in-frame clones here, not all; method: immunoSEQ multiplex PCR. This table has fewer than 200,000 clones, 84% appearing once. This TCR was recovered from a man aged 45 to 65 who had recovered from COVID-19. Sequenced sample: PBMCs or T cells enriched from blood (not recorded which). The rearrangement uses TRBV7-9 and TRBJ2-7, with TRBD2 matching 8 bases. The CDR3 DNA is TGTGCCAGCAGCTTATTCCCAGCGGGGGCTTACGAGCAGTACTTC. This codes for CASSLFPAGAYEQYF.